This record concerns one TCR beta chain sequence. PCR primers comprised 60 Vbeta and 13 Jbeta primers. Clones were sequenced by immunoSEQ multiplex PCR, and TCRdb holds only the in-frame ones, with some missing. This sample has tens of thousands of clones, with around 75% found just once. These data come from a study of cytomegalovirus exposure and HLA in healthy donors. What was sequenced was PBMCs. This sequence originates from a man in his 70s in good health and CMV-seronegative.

This CDR3 is CASSLGDGSGELFF. CDR3 nucleotide sequence: TGTGCCAGCAGCTTAGGAGACGGGTCCGGGGAGCTGTTTTTT. The chain employs TRBV11-3 and TRBJ2-2; no clear D gene. CDR1 and CDR2 from the germline V gene are SGHNT and YENEEA. Between the trimmed V and J ends, which lost 1 base and 6 bases, there was a span of 9 bases. The CDR3 runs to 14 residues.